These T cell receptor beta chains were read from a single sample in a study of shared clonotypes between healthy human individuals. This table comes from immunoSEQ multiplex PCR, and its TCRdb copy is limited to in-frame clones, with some not included. The table has around 2,000,000 clones, under 95% seen once. Sequenced material: naive CD8+ T cells from PBMCs. The receptor source for this set is a man aged 18 to 30 in good health. Some clones in this sample may be carry-over from other donors' samples. The CDR3 runs from the conserved cysteine through the conserved F or W. The D gene is left open where the match is weak. Only some rows state a clone size, as once, few, many or a class for expanded clones.

V	D	J	size	CDR3	DNA
TRBV9	TRBD2	TRBJ2-2	NA	CASSVVGSVAGNSGELFF	TGTGCCAGCAGCGTAGTAGGATCGGTAGCGGGAAATTCCGGGGAGCTGTTTTTT
TRBV2	NA	TRBJ1-2	NA	CASSEARSFYGYTF	TGTGCCAGCAGTGAGGCCCGTAGTTTCTATGGCTACACCTTC
TRBV4-2	TRBD2	TRBJ2-7	NA	CASSPGTSGSYEQYF	TGTGCCAGCAGCCCCGGGACTAGCGGCTCCTACGAGCAGTACTTC
TRBV7-6	NA	TRBJ2-2	NA	CASSLQPGGTGELFF	TGTGCCAGCAGCCTACAACCCGGAGGGACCGGGGAGCTGTTTTTT
TRBV14	NA	TRBJ1-2	NA	CASSQVFENGYTF	TGTGCCAGCAGCCAAGTTTTTGAAAATGGCTACACCTTC
TRBV15	TRBD2	TRBJ2-7	once	CATSRTGTSDEQYF	TGTGCCACCAGCAGAACCGGGACTAGCGACGAGCAGTACTTC
TRBV7-2	TRBD1	TRBJ1-5	NA	CASSLTGGTYSNQPQHF	TGTGCCAGCAGCTTGACAGGGGGAACATATAGCAATCAGCCCCAGCATTTT
TRBV7-2	NA	TRBJ2-1	NA	CARPGGSSYNEQFF	TGTGCCAGACCGGGTGGGAGCTCCTACAATGAGCAGTTCTTC
TRBV19	NA	TRBJ1-5	NA	CASSIVRAGNQPQHF	TGTGCCAGTAGTATTGTCAGGGCGGGCAATCAGCCCCAGCATTTT
TRBV9	TRBD2	TRBJ2-3	NA	CASSPGTTLWTDTQYF	TGTGCCAGCAGCCCGGGGACTACCCTGTGGACAGATACGCAGTATTTT
TRBV7-9	NA	TRBJ1-2	NA	CASSSPGHWVF	TGTGCCAGCAGCTCGCCGGGACATTGGGTCTTC
TRBV5-5	TRBD1	TRBJ2-7	NA	CASSSGTDSYEQYF	TGTGCCAGCTCATCCGGGACAGACTCCTACGAGCAGTACTTC
TRBV27	TRBD2	TRBJ2-1	NA	CASSSHRLAGGKDEQFF	TGTGCCAGCAGTTCCCACCGACTAGCGGGAGGTAAGGATGAGCAGTTCTTC
TRBV14	NA	TRBJ2-1	NA	CASSQSIRGAYNEQFF	TGTGCCAGCAGCCAATCAATCAGGGGGGCCTACAATGAGCAGTTCTTC
TRBV27	TRBD2	TRBJ2-1	NA	CASSFLAGLINEQFF	TGTGCCAGCAGTTTTTTAGCGGGACTGATCAATGAGCAGTTCTTC
TRBV11-2	NA	TRBJ2-5	few	CASSPGPQETQYF	TGTGCCAGCAGTCCGGGGCCCCAAGAGACCCAGTACTTC
TRBV2	NA	TRBJ1-2	NA	CASSALQEGYTF	TGTGCCAGCAGTGCCCTCCAGGAAGGCTACACCTTC
TRBV7-3	TRBD1	TRBJ2-2	NA	CASSLTHRGAGELFF	TGTGCCAGCAGCTTAACACACAGGGGCGCCGGGGAGCTGTTTTTT
TRBV5-6	NA	TRBJ2-7	NA	CASSLDERGFSYEQYF	TGTGCCAGCAGCTTGGACGAGCGAGGTTTCTCCTACGAGCAGTACTTC
TRBV30	NA	TRBJ2-7	NA	CAWSVDSYEQYF	TGTGCCTGGAGTGTAGACAGTTACGAGCAGTACTTC
TRBV4-3	NA	TRBJ2-3	NA	CASSQGFGPDTQYF	TGCGCCAGCAGCCAAGGATTTGGCCCAGATACGCAGTATTTT
TRBV28	NA	TRBJ1-1	few	CASSPRIMNTEAFF	TGTGCCAGCAGTCCCCGGATCATGAACACTGAAGCTTTCTTT
TRBV28	TRBD1	TRBJ2-1	NA	CASSPEMGTVYNEQFF	TGTGCCAGCAGTCCCGAAATGGGGACAGTGTACAATGAGCAGTTCTTC
TRBV27	NA	TRBJ2-1	once	CASSLRAGSYNEQFF	TGTGCCAGCAGTTTACGAGCGGGCTCCTACAATGAGCAGTTCTTC
TRBV7-9	TRBD2	TRBJ2-7	NA	CASSPGGSSYEQYF	TGTGCCAGCAGCCCCGGGGGGTCCTCCTACGAGCAGTACTTC
TRBV9	TRBD1	TRBJ2-7	NA	CASSLGRTGVHEQYF	TGTGCCAGCAGCCTAGGGAGGACAGGGGTCCACGAGCAGTACTTC
TRBV7-6	TRBD2	TRBJ2-7	NA	CASSGGTSGIEQYF	TGTGCCAGCAGCGGCGGGACTAGCGGGATCGAGCAGTACTTC
TRBV30	NA	TRBJ1-5	NA	CAWSVGTLNSNQPQHF	TGTGCCTGGAGTGTAGGGACACTTAATAGCAATCAGCCCCAGCATTTT